These 27 T cell receptor beta chains were all obtained from the same sample, sequenced in a study of cytomegalovirus exposure and HLA in healthy donors (dated by TCRdb to about 2017). The library was generated by the immunoSEQ multiplex PCR assay. TCRdb retrieved this table from immuneACCESS and kept in-frame rearrangements only. Not all clones are present; in checked studies, unresolved V genes account for under half, and no reason is known for the remainder. The sample table records some 65,000 clones; roughly 96% of these occur just once. Around 2.5% of the sample goes to the ten largest clones. The source material was PBMCs. These receptors originate from a man between 18 and 35 years old in good health and CMV-seronegative.

The rearrangement uses TRBV10-3 and TRBJ2-1; weak D call: TRBD1 (6 bases). The CDR3 has 17 amino acids. V was cut by 2 bases and J by 0 bases, with 14 bases left in between. CDR1 and CDR2 from the germline V gene are ENHRY and SYGVKD. The CDR3 reads CAISEPQGQSSYNEQFF. The CDR3, as DNA: TGTGCCATCAGTGAGCCCCAAGGACAGAGCTCCTACAATGAGCAGTTCTTC.

This clone was detected a few times. The chain carries TRBV7-3 and TRBJ2-3, with 7 positions matching TRBD2. The CDR3 has 16 residues. Germline CDR1 is SGHTA and CDR2 is FQGTGA. The trim removed 0 bases at V and 3 bases at J, leaving 6 bases unmatched. The CDR3 region is CASSLTAGAGTDTQYF. The CDR3 nucleotides read TGTGCCAGCAGCTTAACTGCGGGAGCGGGGACAGATACGCAGTATTTT.

The CDR3 spells CATSRDREGQVEAFF. The CDR3 bases are TGTGCCACCAGCAGAGATCGGGAAGGACAGGTTGAAGCTTTCTTT. V and J are TRBV15 and TRBJ1-1; 7 bases map to TRBD1. V lost 0 bases to trimming and J lost 7 bases; unmatched junction nucleotides: 8. Germline values: CDR1 LNHNV, CDR2 YYDKDF (reference sequence). CDR3 length: 15 residues.

This rearrangement joins TRBV5-1 to TRBJ2-7; TRBD2 is a possible D gene (5 bases). Per the germline V gene, CDR1 is SGHRS and CDR2 is YFSETQ. The CDR3 covers 13 residues. Trimming pared 4 bases from V and 7 bases from J, leaving 15 bases between. The chain's CDR3 is CASSLGGMGEQYF. CDR3 in DNA: TGCGCCAGCAGCCTCGGAGGAATGGGAGAGCAGTACTTC. The full variable domain, its missing parts supplied by reference TRBV5-1 and TRBJ2-7, is KAGVTQTPRYLIKTRGQQVTLSCSPISGHRSVSWYQQTPGQGLQFLFEYFSETQRNKGNFPGRFSGRQFSNSRSEMNVSTLELGDSALYLCASSLGGMGEQYFGPGTRLTVT.

The chain carries TRBV7-9 and TRBJ2-1; D not certain. The CDR3 covers 13 residues. Looked up from germline, CDR1 is SEHNR and CDR2 is FQNEAQ (reference sequence). The V and J ends lost 5 bases and 5 bases respectively, with 10 bases between them. CDR3 bases: TGTGCCAGCAGCAAGGTACAGAACAATGAGCAGTTCTTC. It is translated as CASSKVQNNEQFF.

The chain uses TRBV7-3 and TRBJ2-2, with D possibly TRBD1 on 6 matching bases. V lost 5 bases, J lost 5 bases, and 9 bases lay in between. CDR3 length equals 13 residues. Per germline, CDR1 SGHTA and CDR2 FQGTGA. CDR3 sequence (DNA): TGTGCCAGCAGCCCGGGGACAACCGGGGAGCTGTTTTTT. It codes for CASSPGTTGELFF.

The chain carries TRBV29-1 and TRBJ1-2; 9 nucleotides line up with TRBD1. J lost 6 bases, V lost 2 bases, and 7 bases had no gene match. Germline-derived CDR1 and CDR2 are SQVTM and ANQGSEA. The CDR3 is made up of 14 amino acids. The CDR3: CSVEYRTGADGYTF. In DNA, the CDR3 is TGCAGCGTTGAATACCGGACAGGGGCGGATGGCTACACCTTC.

About this clone: An end of the junction does not agree with germline; a read error may underlie this. The gene calls are TRBV7-7 and TRBJ2-1; maybe TRBD2 (7 bases). There are 14 residues in the CDR3. Germline V CDR1 and CDR2: SSHAT, FNYEAQ (reference sequence). DNA of the CDR3: TGTGCTAGCAGCTTGGCGGGGGCATACAATGAGCAGTTCTTC. Translating it yields CASSLAGAYNEQFF.

The J gene is TRBJ1-2, the V gene TRBV6-1; 8 nucleotides match TRBD1. Germline CDR1 and CDR2: MNHNS and SASEGT. V lost 5 bases and J lost 8; bases outside the gene matches: 1. This CDR3 spans 11 amino acids. The DNA for the CDR3 is TGTGCCAGCAGTTGGGACAGGGGCTACACCTTC. It encodes CASSWDRGYTF.

This sequence joins TRBV6-5 and TRBJ2-7, with D hard to call. In germline, CDR1 is MNHEY, CDR2 SVGAGI. CDR3 length equals 13 residues. V lost 0 bases to trimming and J lost 6 bases, with 9 bases between them. CDR3 in amino acids: CASSYSRISEQYF. The CDR3 DNA sequence: TGTGCCAGCAGTTACTCCCGCATTAGCGAGCAGTACTTC.

The rearrangement links TRBV7-9 to TRBJ2-5, with D possibly matching TRBD1 (7 bases). The ends were cut back, 3 bases at V and 4 bases at J, with 12 bases in the middle. The CDR3 contains 14 residues. Per germline, CDR1 SEHNR and CDR2 FQNEAQ (reference sequence). The CDR3: CASSFDQGGETQYF. The CDR3 nucleotides are TGTGCCAGCAGCTTCGATCAGGGGGGAGAGACCCAGTACTTC.

This clone was recorded only once. The chain combines TRBV7-8 with TRBJ1-3; D is possibly TRBD1 (5 bases). V was cut by 2 bases and J by 8 bases, with 16 bases left in between. CDR3 length: 15 amino acids. The germline gives CDR1 SGHVS, CDR2 FQNEAQ. The CDR3 DNA reads TGTGCCAGCAGCTTAAGGGGTTCTTTCAGGGACACCATATATTTT. Translated: CASSLRGSFRDTIYF.

The V and J genes are TRBV18 and TRBJ2-3; the match to TRBD2 covers 11 bases. Germline V gene data show CDR1 as KGHSH and CDR2 as LQKENI. The CDR3 extends over 16 amino acids. Trimming cost V 4 bases and J 3 bases; bases outside gene matches: 6. CDR3 amino acids: CASSLTSGSSTDTQYF. The CDR3 region has the DNA TGTGCCAGCTCACTTACTAGCGGGAGTAGTACAGATACGCAGTATTTT.

This chain joins TRBV4-1 and TRBJ1-3; TRBD1 is a possible D gene (6 bases). Germline values: CDR1 MGHRA, CDR2 YSYEKL. Deletions cut 3 bases from V and 0 bases from J, with 15 bases between. The CDR3 has 17 amino acids. CDR3 sequence (DNA): TGCGCCAGCAGCCAGAACCAGGGGAGAAGCTCTGGAAACACCATATATTTT. Residues: CASSQNQGRSSGNTIYF.

This clone occurred a few times. The chain links TRBV6-1 to TRBJ1-1; TRBD1 matches at 7 bases. Germline V gives CDR1 MNHNS, CDR2 SASEGT. CDR3 length: 15 residues. The ends lost 1 base at V and 5 bases at J; junction bases unmatched: 7. The CDR3 here is CASSEGQGRGTEAFF. The DNA of the CDR3 is TGTGCCAGCAGTGAAGGACAGGGAAGGGGAACTGAAGCTTTCTTT.

The table lists this clone with a few counts. The rearrangement uses TRBV29-1 and TRBJ2-3; TRBD1 matches at 11 bases. There are 16 residues in the CDR3. CDR1 and CDR2 from the germline V gene are SQVTM and ANQGSEA. With V trimmed by 3 bases and J by 4 bases, 9 bases remained unmatched. The CDR3 DNA reads as TGCAGCGTTGAGAATGTAGGACAGGGGGCATCAGATACGCAGTATTTT. This translates into CSVENVGQGASDTQYF.

The genes are TRBV6-5 and TRBJ2-7; 7 nucleotides line up with TRBD1. V lost 6 bases, J lost 3 bases, and 5 bases stayed unmatched. CDR1 is MNHEY and CDR2 is SVGAGI in the germline V gene. The CDR3 is 13 amino acids. This CDR3 reads CASRTGILYEQYF. In nucleotides, the CDR3 is TGTGCCAGCAGGACAGGGATCCTCTACGAGCAGTACTTC.

The J gene is TRBJ1-4, the V gene TRBV7-9; D possibly corresponds to TRBD1 (6 bases). Trimming pared 0 bases from V and 2 bases from J, leaving 19 bases between. The CDR3 contains 19 residues. CDR1 is SEHNR, CDR2 FQNEAQ, per germline (reference sequence). This chain's CDR3 is CASSLARTVHAGTNEKLFF. The CDR3 DNA sequence: TGTGCCAGCAGCTTAGCGCGGACAGTTCACGCCGGGACTAATGAAAAACTGTTTTTT.

The CDR3 sequence is CASSRDRVPGANVLTF. The CDR3 DNA sequence: TGTGCCAGCAGCCGGGACAGGGTCCCTGGGGCCAACGTCCTGACTTTC. The gene calls are TRBV28 and TRBJ2-6; 9 nucleotides align to TRBD1. This CDR3 contains 16 residues. Germline V gene data show CDR1 as MDHEN and CDR2 as SYDVKM. V lost 6 bases, J lost 2 bases, and 5 bases stayed unmatched.

The chain recombines TRBV10-1 with TRBJ2-3; D not resolved. Germline CDR1 and CDR2: WNHNN and SYGVQD (reference sequence). The CDR3 is 12 amino acids. V was trimmed by 4 bases and J by 5 bases, leaving 7 bases between them. The CDR3 coding sequence is TGCGCCAGCAGTGCCCGTAAAGATACGCAGTATTTT. Protein: CASSARKDTQYF.

V is TRBV4-1 and J is TRBJ1-2; D call uncertain. CDR3 size: 16 residues. Germline CDR1 reads MGHRA; CDR2 reads YSYEKL. The germline V and J ends were trimmed by 0 bases and 0 bases, with 11 bases remaining between them. Here the CDR3 reads CASSQDPDTPNYGYTF. In DNA, the CDR3 is TGCGCCAGCAGCCAAGACCCCGACACTCCTAACTATGGCTACACCTTC.

J is TRBJ1-1 and V is TRBV19, with D perhaps matching TRBD1 (6 bases). The V and J ends lost 5 bases and 0 bases respectively, with 13 bases between them. The CDR3 extends over 15 amino acids. Germline CDR1 reads LNHDA; CDR2 reads SQIVND (reference sequence). The CDR3 loop is CASSFHRALNTEAFF. The CDR3 DNA reads TGTGCCAGTAGTTTCCACAGGGCCCTGAACACTGAAGCTTTCTTT.

V is TRBV27 and J is TRBJ2-2; 11 bases line up with TRBD1. The CDR3 contains 16 residues. Germline CDR1 reads MNHEY; CDR2 reads SMNVEV (reference sequence). J lost 4 bases, V lost 5 bases, and 6 bases had no gene match. CDR3 DNA sequence: TGTGCCAGCAGTCTCAGGACAGGGGGCGGCACCGGGGAGCTGTTTTTT. It encodes CASSLRTGGGTGELFF.

The chain carries TRBV6-1 and TRBJ1-3, with a weak D call TRBD1 (6 bases). Germline lookup yields CDR1 MNHNS and CDR2 SASEGT. Trimming cost V 5 bases and J 0 bases, with 11 bases left between them. This CDR3 is 15 amino acids long. The CDR3 spells CASSTDRSSGNTIYF. The DNA for the CDR3 is TGTGCCAGCAGTACCGACAGGAGCTCTGGAAACACCATATATTTT.

J is TRBJ1-4 and V is TRBV19, with a possible D match to TRBD1 (5 bases). Germline V gives CDR1 LNHDA, CDR2 SQIVND (reference sequence). With 0 bases removed from V and 1 base from J, the gap between germline ends came to 12 bases. This CDR3 is built from 17 residues. In DNA, the CDR3 is TGTGCCAGTAGTATAGATGTCCAGGGAAGAACTAATGAAAAACTGTTTTTT. This sequence encodes CASSIDVQGRTNEKLFF.

V gene TRBV2 combines with J gene TRBJ2-7; D might be TRBD1 (6 bases). Trimming removed 5 bases from V and 4 bases from J, with 12 bases in between. Germline loops: CDR1 SNHLY, CDR2 FYNNEI. This CDR3 spans 13 amino acids. CDR3 region: CASSPGRGYEQYF. DNA for the CDR3: TGTGCCAGCAGTCCCGGCAGGGGATACGAGCAGTACTTC.

The chain carries TRBV19 and TRBJ1-5; the D is unclear. The CDR3 is 15 amino acids. Trimming stripped 4 bases from V and 7 bases from J, with 17 bases between. Germline assignment: CDR1 LNHDA and CDR2 SQIVND (reference sequence). CDR3 nucleotide sequence: TGTGCCAGTAGTAACTCACACGGAGAGAACCAGCCCCAGCATTTT. This sequence encodes CASSNSHGENQPQHF.